Below, 18 T cell receptor beta chains from the same sample are listed, as sequenced in a study of siplizumab effects on memory and regulatory T cells. Profiled with immunoSEQ multiplex PCR; TCRdb holds only in-frame clones, not every one. The sample has more than 95,000 clones; approximately 93% are singletons. The sample was Tregs sorted from blood. The origin of the receptors is a human donor in good health.

The chain combines TRBV6-5 with TRBJ1-1; TRBD1 might be the D (6 bases). The CDR3 length is 12 residues. V was trimmed by 6 bases and J by 4 bases, leaving 9 bases between them. CDR1 and CDR2 from the germline V gene are MNHEY and SVGAGI. CDR3 region: CASRGAITEAFF. In DNA form, the CDR3 reads TGTGCCAGCAGGGGGGCTATCACTGAAGCTTTCTTT.

The chain links TRBV11-3 to TRBJ2-3; D is undetermined. Germline CDR1 and CDR2: SGHNT and YENEEA. The CDR3 covers 14 residues. Trimming removed 5 bases at V and 2 bases at J, with 11 bases between. For the CDR3, the DNA is TGTGCCAGCAGCCCACGCGGAGACACAGATACGCAGTATTTT. This sequence encodes CASSPRGDTDTQYF.

The rearrangement uses TRBV5-1 and TRBJ2-7; 9 nucleotides match TRBD2. Germline values: CDR1 SGHRS, CDR2 YFSETQ. The CDR3 is made up of 15 amino acids. The trim removed 4 bases at V and 2 bases at J, leaving 7 bases unmatched. The DNA for the CDR3 is TGCGCCAGCAGCACATTAGCGGGAGTGCCCTACGAGCAGTACTTC. Translation gives CASSTLAGVPYEQYF.

This sequence joins TRBV13 and TRBJ2-1, with 10 bases lining up with TRBD1. The germline CDR1 and CDR2 sequences are PRHDT and FYEKMQ (reference sequence). The CDR3 sequence is 15 residues long. Unmatched junction bases numbered 5, after V lost 4 bases and J lost 5 bases. Here the CDR3 reads CASSSLGQGNNEQFF. The CDR3 bases are TGTGCCAGCAGCTCCCTGGGACAGGGGAACAATGAGCAGTTCTTC.

The chain recombines TRBV6-1 with TRBJ2-7; 8 bases are a match to TRBD1. V shed 4 bases and J 4 bases; nucleotides not matched to a gene: 3. Germline assignment: CDR1 MNHNS and CDR2 SASEGT. The CDR3 loop spans 13 amino acids. This CDR3 reads CASSGTGPYEQYF. The CDR3 DNA reads as TGTGCCAGCAGTGGGACAGGGCCATACGAGCAGTACTTC.

This sequence joins TRBV5-1 and TRBJ2-7; D is perhaps TRBD1 (6 bases). CDR1 is SGHRS and CDR2 is YFSETQ in the germline V gene. Trimming removed 0 bases from V and 3 bases from J, with 13 bases in between. This CDR3 region has 15 residues. CDR3 DNA sequence: TGCGCCAGCAGCTTGGGTGATACAGGGTTCTACGAGCAGTACTTC. This codes for CASSLGDTGFYEQYF.

This clone was recorded a few times. This chain uses TRBV5-1 with TRBJ1-1, with D uncertain. This CDR3 comprises 13 residues. V lost 2 bases and J lost 3, with 8 bases in between. The germline gives CDR1 SGHRS, CDR2 YFSETQ. CDR3 loop: CASSLTVDTEAFF. As DNA, the CDR3 is TGCGCCAGCAGCTTAACAGTAGACACTGAAGCTTTCTTT.

The V call is TRBV5-5, the J call TRBJ2-3; D unresolved. The CDR3 extends over 16 amino acids. The germline CDR1 and CDR2 sequences are SGHKS and YYEKEE (reference sequence). V lost 0 bases and J 4 bases, leaving 15 bases between the germline ends. CDR3 loop: CASSLAWGFAADTQYF. DNA of the CDR3: TGTGCCAGCAGCTTGGCCTGGGGATTCGCAGCAGATACGCAGTATTTT.

V is TRBV7-8 and J is TRBJ1-1; the D is unclear. Germline lookup yields CDR1 SGHVS and CDR2 FQNEAQ. Trimming pared 4 bases from V and 7 bases from J, leaving 13 bases between. CDR3 length equals 13 residues. In DNA form, the CDR3 reads TGTGCCAGCAGCTACACAACAGCGAATGAAGCTTTCTTT. Translation gives CASSYTTANEAFF. The entire variable domain, with the rest obtained from reference TRBV7-8 and TRBJ1-1, is as follows: GAGVSQSPRYKVAKRGQDVALRCDPISGHVSLFWYQQALGQGPEFLTYFQNEAQLDKSGLPSDRFFAERPEGSVSTLKIQRTQQEDSAVYLCASSYTTANEAFFGQGTRLTVV.

This sequence joins TRBV7-9 and TRBJ2-7; no definite D call. With 2 bases removed from V and 3 bases from J, the gap between germline ends came to 11 bases. The CDR3 covers 14 residues. Germline lookup yields CDR1 SEHNR and CDR2 FQNEAQ (reference sequence). The DNA for the CDR3 is TGTGCCAGCAGCTTAACCACCTCCAACTACGAGCAGTACTTC. Translating it yields CASSLTTSNYEQYF.

The genes are TRBV5-6 and TRBJ1-6; the D gene is possibly TRBD1 (6 bases). The CDR3 sequence is 17 residues long. Germline V gives CDR1 SGHDT, CDR2 YYEEEE. V lost 2 bases, J lost 9 bases, and 21 bases lay in between. The CDR3 loop reads CASSFRPPGHSGSPLHF. CDR3 bases: TGTGCCAGCAGCTTTCGCCCGCCGGGACATTCTGGTTCACCCCTCCACTTT.

The gene calls are TRBV19 and TRBJ1-2; possibly TRBD1 for D (5 bases). The CDR3 consists of 16 residues. V shed 5 bases and J shed 4 bases, with 20 bases lying between them. Germline V CDR1 and CDR2: LNHDA, SQIVND (reference sequence). The CDR3 protein is CASSPRGGTGIYGYTF. The CDR3, as DNA: TGTGCCAGTAGTCCCCGTGGAGGGACGGGTATCTATGGCTACACCTTC. The entire variable domain, with the rest obtained from reference TRBV19 and TRBJ1-2, is as follows: DGGITQSPKYLFRKEGQNVTLSCEQNLNHDAMYWYRQDPGQGLRLIYYSQIVNDFQKGDIAEGYSVSREKKESFPLTVTSAQKNPTAFYLCASSPRGGTGIYGYTFGSGTRLTVV.

The chain carries TRBV2 and TRBJ2-7; D may be TRBD2 (5 bases). There are 14 residues in the CDR3. In germline, CDR1 is SNHLY, CDR2 FYNNEI. Trimming left V 7 bases short and J 2 bases short, with 15 bases between. The CDR3 sequence: CASTVPGKTYEQYF. The CDR3 DNA reads TGTGCCAGCACAGTACCGGGGAAGACCTACGAGCAGTACTTC.

The genes are TRBV30 and TRBJ2-7; D possibly corresponds to TRBD2 (6 bases). From germline, CDR1 is GTSNPN and CDR2 SVGIG (reference sequence). V lost 5 bases to trimming and J lost 4 bases, with 12 bases between them. This CDR3 contains 12 residues. The CDR3 coding sequence is TGTGCCTGGGCTTCCGGGAGTTACGAGCAGTACTTC. It codes for CAWASGSYEQYF.

This sequence joins TRBV6-5 and TRBJ2-7, with a tentative D call TRBD1 (6 bases). This CDR3 has 14 residues. Trimming took 6 bases from V and 5 from J, leaving 17 bases between them. Germline V gives CDR1 MNHEY, CDR2 SVGAGI. The CDR3 coding sequence is TGTGCCAGCAGGGGCCGCGACAGGTTTCACGAGCAGTACTTC. Protein: CASRGRDRFHEQYF.

V gene TRBV6-6 combines with J gene TRBJ2-2, with D possibly called TRBD1 or TRBD2 (6 bases each). This CDR3 is 16 amino acids long. Germline V lookup: CDR1 MNHNY, CDR2 SVGAGI (reference sequence). Trimming stripped 3 bases from V and 4 bases from J, with 15 bases between. CDR3: CASSYFGGQGTGELFF. Here the CDR3 DNA reads TGTGCCAGCAGTTATTTTGGGGGGCAGGGCACCGGGGAGCTGTTTTTT.

In its sample, this clone was seen a few times. The chain links TRBV2 to TRBJ1-5, with 7 bases that match TRBD1. This CDR3 is 14 amino acids long. With 6 bases clipped from V and 6 bases from J, the junction kept 8 bases outside the gene matches. CDR1 is SNHLY and CDR2 is FYNNEI in the germline V gene. CDR3 in DNA: TGTGCCAGCAGCGTTACAGGGGTGGCTCAGCCCCAGCATTTT. Translating it yields CASSVTGVAQPQHF. The whole variable domain, remainder taken from reference TRBV2 and TRBJ1-5, is EPEVTQTPSHQVTQMGQEVILRCVPISNHLYFYWYRQILGQKVEFLVSFYNNEISEKSEIFDDQFSVERPDGSNFTLKIRSTKLEDSAMYFCASSVTGVAQPQHFGDGTRLSIL.

J is TRBJ1-6 and V is TRBV25-1, with no clear D. This CDR3 spans 14 amino acids. Trimming took off 3 bases at V and 0 bases at J, with 3 bases between the two ends. Germline assignment: CDR1 MGHDK and CDR2 SYGVNS. CDR3 amino acids: CASSDSSYNSPLHF. For the CDR3, the DNA is TGTGCCAGCAGTGACAGCTCCTATAATTCACCCCTCCACTTT. Full variable domain (remainder filled in from reference TRBV25-1 and TRBJ1-6): EADIYQTPRYLVIGTGKKITLECSQTMGHDKMYWYQQDPGMELHLIHYSYGVNSTEKGDLSSESTVSRIRTEHFPLTLESARPSHTSQYLCASSDSSYNSPLHFGNGTRLTVT.